These 14 T cell receptor beta chains were all obtained from the same sample, sequenced in a study of glioma-infiltrating T cells after dendritic cell vaccination. Time point specified: after dendritic cell vaccination, including at tumor progression/relapse. The protocol was immunoSEQ multiplex PCR, while the TCRdb copy is restricted to in-frame clones and leaves out a portion. The table has 100,000 or so clones, 65% to 85% seen once. Sequencing was performed on blood, taken after dendritic cell vaccination. These receptors originate from a human donor with glioblastoma.

This clone appeared a few times. This chain connects TRBV18 to TRBJ1-1; tentatively, D is TRBD1 (6 bases). This CDR3 comprises 18 residues. Germline loops: CDR1 KGHSH, CDR2 LQKENI. V was clipped by 1 base and J by 1 base, with 19 bases between them. CDR3 protein: CASSPRVGPGGANTEAFF. The CDR3 nucleotides read TGTGCCAGCTCACCACGAGTGGGTCCGGGGGGCGCGAACACTGAAGCTTTCTTT.

The chain joins TRBV30 to TRBJ1-6, with D possibly being TRBD1 (6 bases). CDR1 GTSNPN and CDR2 SVGIG come from the germline V gene (reference sequence). The CDR3 is 14 residues long. V lost 1 base and J lost 8, with 12 bases in between. The CDR3 reads CAWSASGQHSPLHF. DNA for the CDR3: TGTGCCTGGAGTGCGTCAGGACAGCATTCACCCCTCCACTTT. Filled out from reference TRBV30 and TRBJ1-6, the complete variable domain reads SQTIHQWPATLVQPVGSPLSLECTVEGTSNPNLYWYRQAAGRGLQLLFYSVGIGQISSEVPQNLSASRPQDRQFILSSKKLLLSDSGFYLCAWSASGQHSPLHFGNGTRLTVT.

As regards this clone: One end of the junction is discordant with germline, which a read error may explain. CDR3 loop: CGVAGEYEQYF. The CDR3 DNA reads TGCGGCGTTGCTGGGGAGTACGAGCAGTACTTC. The genes are TRBV29-1 and TRBJ2-7; D might be TRBD2 (5 bases). Germline V CDR1 and CDR2: SQVTM, ANQGSEA. This CDR3 has 11 residues.

The chain carries TRBV11-2 and TRBJ1-5; no reliable D call. This CDR3 comprises 14 residues. Trimming removed 1 base at V and 4 bases at J, with 8 bases between. Germline V lookup: CDR1 SGHAT, CDR2 FQNNGV. CDR3 coding DNA: TGTGCCAGCAGCTTAGGCGGAGGGAATCAGCCCCAGCATTTT. Translation gives CASSLGGGNQPQHF.

CDR3 region: CASSQLVRETQYF. The CDR3 nucleotides are TGTGCCAGCAGTCAGCTAGTACGAGAGACCCAGTACTTC. The chain employs TRBV6-5 and TRBJ2-5; D is undetermined. V was pared by 5 bases and J by 4 bases, with 11 bases between. Germline CDR1 reads MNHEY; CDR2 reads SVGAGI. This CDR3 is built from 13 residues.

The chain recombines TRBV11-2 with TRBJ1-2; possibly TRBD1 for D (6 bases). Germline CDR1 reads SGHAT; CDR2 reads FQNNGV. The V gene lost 5 bases and the J gene lost 4 bases, with 11 bases spanning the gap. CDR3 length: 13 amino acids. CDR3 residues: CASSTGQPYGYTF. CDR3 coding DNA: TGTGCCAGCAGCACCGGACAGCCCTATGGCTACACCTTC. The variable domain in full, completed from reference TRBV11-2 and TRBJ1-2, reads EAGVAQSPRYKIIEKRQSVAFWCNPISGHATLYWYQQILGQGPKLLIQFQNNGVVDDSQLPKDRFSAERLKGVDSTLKIQPAKLEDSAVYLCASSTGQPYGYTFGSGTRLTVV.

The chain joins TRBV6-5 to TRBJ2-7, with 9 bases matching TRBD1. CDR3 length: 13 residues. V was pared by 6 bases and J by 6 bases, with 6 bases of the junction left unmatched. Germline assignment: CDR1 MNHEY and CDR2 SVGAGI. The CDR3 coding sequence is TGTGCCAGCAGGACAGGACAGGGGACCGAGCAGTACTTC. Amino acids: CASRTGQGTEQYF.

Concerning this clone itself: The sample holds other DNA sequences that translate to the same CDR3. The V gene is TRBV9, the J gene TRBJ2-5; TRBD2 agrees at 7 bases. There are 14 residues in the CDR3. Germline trimming cut 4 bases from V and 0 bases from J; bases unmatched to any gene: 3. CDR1 is SGDLS, CDR2 YYNGEE, per germline. The CDR3 bases are TGTGCCAGCAGCCCGCGGGGGTACCAAGAGACCCAGTACTTC. Translation gives CASSPRGYQETQYF. The complete variable domain, with remaining parts taken from reference TRBV9 and TRBJ2-5, reads DSGVTQTPKHLITATGQRVTLRCSPRSGDLSVYWYQQSLDQGLQFLIQYYNGEERAKGNILERFSAQQFPDLHSELNLSSLELGDSALYFCASSPRGYQETQYFGPGTRLLVL.

The rearrangement joins TRBV14 to TRBJ2-1; 11 bases align to TRBD2. The CDR3 has 14 residues. CDR1 is SGHDN, CDR2 FVKESK, per germline. J was trimmed by 4 bases and V by 6 bases; bases with no gene match: 2. CDR3 protein: CASSRTSGYNEQFF. CDR3 bases: TGTGCCAGCAGTCGGACTAGCGGGTACAATGAGCAGTTCTTC. The full variable domain, with the rest looked up from reference TRBV14 and TRBJ2-1, is EAGVTQFPSHSVIEKGQTVTLRCDPISGHDNLYWYRRVMGKEIKFLLHFVKESKQDESGMPNNRFLAERTGGTYSTLKVQPAELEDSGVYFCASSRTSGYNEQFFGPGTRLTVL.

The chain employs TRBV11-1 and TRBJ1-1; TRBD1 might be the D (6 bases). Germline CDR1 and CDR2: SGHAT and FQDESV (reference sequence). Trimming stripped 3 bases from V and 1 base from J, with 12 bases between. This CDR3 spans 15 amino acids. The CDR3, as DNA: TGTGCCAGCAGCTTTGAGGGACACCGGAACACTGAAGCTTTCTTT. This encodes CASSFEGHRNTEAFF. Filled out from reference TRBV11-1 and TRBJ1-1, the complete variable domain reads EAEVAQSPRYKITEKSQAVAFWCDPISGHATLYWYRQILGQGPELLVQFQDESVVDDSQLPKDRFSAERLKGVDSTLKIQPAELGDSAMYLCASSFEGHRNTEAFFGQGTRLTVV.

The chain recombines TRBV7-2 with TRBJ2-7; possible D gene TRBD1, 5 bases. Looked up from germline, CDR1 is SGHTA and CDR2 is FQGNSA. The CDR3 extends over 15 amino acids. Between the trimmed V and J ends, which lost 4 bases and 4 bases, there was a span of 17 bases. The CDR3 DNA follows: TGTGCCAGCAGCTGGATATCGGCAGGGTGGTACGAGCAGTACTTC. Amino acids: CASSWISAGWYEQYF. Together with reference TRBV7-2 and TRBJ2-7, the CDR3 gives the full variable domain: GAGVSQSPSNKVTEKGKDVELRCDPISGHTALYWYRQSLGQGLEFLIYFQGNSAPDKSGLPSDRFSAERTGGSVSTLTIQRTQQEDSAVYLCASSWISAGWYEQYFGPGTRLTVT.

The chain combines TRBV5-1 with TRBJ2-7; a possible D gene is TRBD2 (5 bases). Germline-derived CDR1 and CDR2 are SGHRS and YFSETQ. The germline V and J ends were trimmed by 2 bases and 2 bases, with 17 bases remaining between them. The CDR3 totals 16 residues. The CDR3 sequence: CASSLSMVAQAYEQYF. The DNA of the CDR3 is TGCGCCAGCAGCTTAAGTATGGTAGCGCAAGCCTACGAGCAGTACTTC.

CDR3 sequence reads: CASSYPGRVGPEAFF. The CDR3, as DNA: TGTGCCAGCAGTTACCCGGGCAGGGTGGGGCCTGAAGCTTTCTTT. J is TRBJ1-1 and V is TRBV6-6, with D possibly being TRBD1 (5 bases). The CDR3 is 15 residues long. Per the germline V gene, CDR1 is MNHNY and CDR2 is SVGAGI (reference sequence). V lost 2 bases and J 6 bases, leaving 16 bases between the germline ends.

This sequence joins TRBV28 and TRBJ1-6, with 12 bases that match TRBD1. Germline CDR1 reads MDHEN; CDR2 reads SYDVKM. This CDR3 contains 14 residues. V lost 5 bases to trimming and J lost 10 bases; unmatched junction nucleotides: 3. The CDR3 loop is CASSIGTGGSPLHF. DNA of the CDR3: TGTGCCAGCAGTATCGGGACAGGGGGCTCACCCCTCCACTTT.